The next 17 T cell receptor beta chains were all read from a single sample in a study of blood T cell repertoires in COVID-19. Sequencing was performed with immunoSEQ multiplex PCR; in TCRdb, only in-frame clones are kept and a portion is missing. The repertoire holds around 470,000 clones, with about 92% as singletons. Sequencing input: PBMCs or T cells enriched from blood (not recorded which). These receptors came from a man between 18 and 35 years old who had recovered from COVID-19.

The rearrangement links TRBV15 to TRBJ1-2; TRBD1 is a possible D gene (6 bases). Germline CDR1 LNHNV, CDR2 YYDKDF (reference sequence). V shed 8 bases and J shed 5 bases, with 15 bases lying between them. The CDR3 loop spans 13 amino acids. CDR3 amino acids: CATSAGEGYGYTF. CDR3 DNA: TGTGCCACCTCTGCAGGGGAAGGATATGGCTACACCTTC.

V gene TRBV27 combines with J gene TRBJ1-4; D gene ambiguous. The CDR3 consists of 15 residues. V was pared by 1 base and J by 3 bases, with 9 bases between. CDR1 and CDR2 from the germline V gene are MNHEY and SMNVEV (reference sequence). CDR3 region: CASSLYGGSNEKLFF. CDR3 bases: TGTGCCAGCAGTTTATACGGAGGCTCTAATGAAAAACTGTTTTTT.

The CDR3: CASSEFVQGYEQYF. CDR3 nucleotides: TGTGCCAGCAGTGAGTTTGTACAGGGCTACGAGCAGTACTTC. This chain connects TRBV6-1 to TRBJ2-7, with a tentative D call TRBD1 (6 bases). The CDR3 is 14 amino acids. The V end lost 3 bases, the J end lost 3 bases, and 12 bases lay between the germline ends. The germline gives CDR1 MNHNS, CDR2 SASEGT.

This chain joins TRBV29-1 and TRBJ2-5, with a weak D call TRBD1 (5 bases). Deletions cut 4 bases from V and 4 bases from J, with 10 bases between. CDR1 and CDR2 (germline): SQVTM, ANQGSEA. The CDR3 length is 12 residues. CDR3 amino acids: CSVVSGSETQYF. For the CDR3, the DNA is TGCAGCGTTGTTTCAGGGTCAGAGACCCAGTACTTC.

The gene calls are TRBV11-2 and TRBJ1-3; D gene unclear. V was trimmed by 1 base and J by 0 bases, leaving 13 bases between them. Germline lookup yields CDR1 SGHAT and CDR2 FQNNGV. The length of the CDR3 is 17 residues. CDR3 region: CASSLGFYEFSGNTIYF. CDR3 nucleotide sequence: TGTGCCAGCAGCTTAGGCTTTTACGAGTTCTCTGGAAACACCATATATTTT.

The rearrangement uses TRBV7-9 and TRBJ1-6; D not certain. Trimming removed 5 bases at V and 10 bases at J, with 15 bases between. The germline gives CDR1 SEHNR, CDR2 FQNEAQ (reference sequence). The CDR3 is made up of 14 amino acids. The DNA of the CDR3 is TGTGCCAGCAGCCTCCCCCTAGCTGGGTCACCCCTCCACTTT. Translated: CASSLPLAGSPLHF.

The chain has TRBV5-1 and TRBJ1-1, with D uncertain. Trimming left V 0 bases short and J 3 bases short, with 9 bases between. Germline lookup yields CDR1 SGHRS and CDR2 YFSETQ. The length of the CDR3 is 14 residues. The CDR3, as DNA: TGCGCCAGCAGCTTGGAATCGGGGTACACTGAAGCTTTCTTT. This translates into CASSLESGYTEAFF.

J is TRBJ1-2 and V is TRBV30; D gene unclear. CDR1 GTSNPN and CDR2 SVGIG come from the germline V gene (reference sequence). V was cut by 0 bases and J by 0 bases, with 5 bases left in between. The CDR3 sequence is 13 residues long. The CDR3 DNA sequence: TGTGCCTGGAGTGTAAGCTCTAACTATGGCTACACCTTC. Protein: CAWSVSSNYGYTF.

V is TRBV12-3 or TRBV12-4 and J is TRBJ2-3, with D unresolved. V shed 5 bases and J shed 6 bases, with 9 bases lying between them. The CDR3 spans 12 residues. CDR3 DNA: TGTGCCAGCAGTGCCAGTGTGGATACGCAGTATTTT. This translates into CASSASVDTQYF.

The chain recombines TRBV7-9 with TRBJ1-1; D is ambiguous. The CDR3 covers 15 residues. The germline V and J ends were trimmed by 4 bases and 2 bases, with 14 bases remaining between them. Germline values: CDR1 SEHNR, CDR2 FQNEAQ (reference sequence). In DNA, the CDR3 is TGTGCCAGCAGCTATACTGCAGGAACCAACACTGAAGCTTTCTTT. Translated, it gives CASSYTAGTNTEAFF.

The rearrangement joins TRBV7-2 to TRBJ1-1; weak D call: TRBD1 (6 bases). The V gene lost 1 base and the J gene lost 8 bases, with 11 bases spanning the gap. The CDR3 extends over 13 amino acids. CDR1 is SGHTA and CDR2 is FQGNSA in the germline V gene. The CDR3 region is CASSLDRVGEAFF. In DNA, the CDR3 is TGTGCCAGCAGCTTAGACAGGGTTGGCGAAGCTTTCTTT. The whole variable domain, remainder taken from reference TRBV7-2 and TRBJ1-1, is GAGVSQSPSNKVTEKGKDVELRCDPISGHTALYWYRQSLGQGLEFLIYFQGNSAPDKSGLPSDRFSAERTGGSVSTLTIQRTQQEDSAVYLCASSLDRVGEAFFGQGTRLTVV.

This CDR3 reads CASSQASSDTQYF. The CDR3 DNA reads as TGTGCCAGCAGCCAAGCTTCTAGCGATACGCAGTATTTT. This chain joins TRBV14 and TRBJ2-3, with D possibly being TRBD2 (5 bases). This CDR3 contains 13 residues. Germline CDR1 is SGHDN and CDR2 is FVKESK. V dropped 1 base and J dropped 6 bases, with 8 bases sitting between them.

The chain carries TRBV7-9 and TRBJ1-5, with D unclear. The CDR3 contains 14 residues. Germline V CDR1 and CDR2: SEHNR, FQNEAQ (reference sequence). V lost 5 bases and J 3 bases, leaving 11 bases between the germline ends. The CDR3, as DNA: TGTGCCAGCAGCCCCAGCGGGGACAATCAGCCCCAGCATTTT. Its protein product is CASSPSGDNQPQHF.

This rearrangement joins TRBV27 to TRBJ1-3; TRBD1 is a possible D gene (6 bases). V dropped 5 bases and J dropped 3 bases, with 20 bases sitting between them. The length of the CDR3 is 17 residues. CDR1 is MNHEY and CDR2 is SMNVEV in the germline V gene (reference sequence). CDR3 in amino acids: CASSKLSSDSLGNTIYF. The CDR3 DNA reads as TGTGCCAGCAGTAAGCTTTCCTCGGACAGCCTTGGAAACACCATATATTTT.

The chain joins TRBV7-9 to TRBJ2-3; 7 bases line up with TRBD2. Germline V gene sequence: CDR1 SEHNR, CDR2 FQNEAQ (reference sequence). With 8 bases clipped from V and 2 bases from J, the junction kept 7 bases outside the gene matches. The CDR3 runs to 14 residues. CDR3 in amino acids: CASSSSGNTDTQYF. In DNA, the CDR3 is TGTGCCAGCTCGTCTAGCGGTAACACAGATACGCAGTATTTT.

The chain recombines TRBV5-4 with TRBJ2-1; 8 nucleotides match TRBD1. Germline assignment: CDR1 SGHNT and CDR2 YYREEE (reference sequence). V was clipped by 1 base and J by 8 bases; unmatched bases: 8. This CDR3 has 15 residues. The CDR3 sequence: CASSLYTGGYHEQFF. The CDR3 DNA sequence: TGTGCCAGCAGCTTGTACACAGGGGGTTACCATGAGCAGTTCTTC.

This chain uses TRBV28 with TRBJ1-4; D is possibly TRBD1 (6 bases). Germline CDR1 is MDHEN and CDR2 is SYDVKM. Trimming cost V 2 bases and J 8 bases, with 12 bases left between them. This CDR3 is 14 amino acids long. CDR3 sequence (DNA): TGTGCCAGCAGTTTAGTGGACAGCTCCGAAAAACTGTTTTTT. This encodes CASSLVDSSEKLFF. Drawing the rest from reference TRBV28 and TRBJ1-4, the complete variable domain is DVKVTQSSRYLVKRTGEKVFLECVQDMDHENMFWYRQDPGLGLRLIYFSYDVKMKEKGDIPEGYSVSREKKERFSLILESASTNQTSMYLCASSLVDSSEKLFFGSGTQLSVL.